These 2 T cell receptor beta chains originate from one sample sequenced in a study of cytomegalovirus exposure and HLA in healthy donors. The PCR had 60 Vbeta and 13 Jbeta primers. This table comes from immunoSEQ multiplex PCR, and its TCRdb copy is limited to in-frame clones, with some not included. The data show over 150,000 clones, with approximately 80% seen just once and 7% held by the top ten. Specimen: PBMCs. The receptors stem from a woman aged 25 to 45 in good health and CMV-seropositive.

The genes are TRBV6-1 and TRBJ1-5, with 7 bases aligning to TRBD1. Per the germline V gene, CDR1 is MNHNS and CDR2 is SASEGT. Trimming took 1 base from V and 1 from J; bases not matched to a gene: 7. The CDR3 is 17 amino acids. CDR3 bases: TGTGCCAGCAGTGAAGTCAGGGGGTTATTGAGCAATCAGCCCCAGCATTTT. This sequence encodes CASSEVRGLLSNQPQHF.

V is TRBV25-1 and J is TRBJ2-5, with a tentative D call TRBD1 (5 bases). V gave up 3 bases and J gave up 5 bases, with 10 bases separating them. The CDR3 is 13 residues long. CDR1 is MGHDK, CDR2 SYGVNS, per germline. The DNA for the CDR3 is TGTGCCAGCAGTGACCAGGGTGTCGAGACCCAGTACTTC. Its translation is CASSDQGVETQYF.